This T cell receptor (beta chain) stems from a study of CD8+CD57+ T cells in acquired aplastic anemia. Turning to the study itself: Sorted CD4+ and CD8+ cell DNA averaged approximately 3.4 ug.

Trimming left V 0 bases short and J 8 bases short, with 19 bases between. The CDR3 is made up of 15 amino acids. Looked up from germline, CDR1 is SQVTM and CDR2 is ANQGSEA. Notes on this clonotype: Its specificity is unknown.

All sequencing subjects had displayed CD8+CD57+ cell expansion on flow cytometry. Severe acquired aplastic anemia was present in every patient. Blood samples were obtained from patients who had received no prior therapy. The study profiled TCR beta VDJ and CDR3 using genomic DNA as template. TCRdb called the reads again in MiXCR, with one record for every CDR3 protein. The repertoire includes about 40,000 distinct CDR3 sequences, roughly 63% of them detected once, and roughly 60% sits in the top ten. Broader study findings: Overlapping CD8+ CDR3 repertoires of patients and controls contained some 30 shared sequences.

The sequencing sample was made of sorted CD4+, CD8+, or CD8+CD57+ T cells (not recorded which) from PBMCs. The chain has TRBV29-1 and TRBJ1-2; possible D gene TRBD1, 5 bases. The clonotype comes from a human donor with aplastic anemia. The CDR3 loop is CSVEEGATHEGGYTF. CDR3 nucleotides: TGCAGCGTTGAAGAAGGGGCTACTCATGAGGGGGGCTACACCTTC. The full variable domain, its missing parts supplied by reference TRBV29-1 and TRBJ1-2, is SAVISQKPSRDICQRGTSLTIQCQVDSQVTMMFWYRQQPGQSLTLIATANQGSEATYESGFVIDKFPISRPNLTFSTLTVSNMSPEDSSIYLCSVEEGATHEGGYTFGSGTRLTVV.